This record looks at one T cell receptor beta chain sequence and its context. Authors' data handling: From reference gene primer amplification, estimates of nucleated cell counts were derived. This table comes from immunoSEQ multiplex PCR, and its TCRdb copy is limited to in-frame clones, with some not included. The DNA was the basis for D and trimming; V, J and clone size are from that table. The top ten hold roughly a tenth of the sample, which has 200,000 to 300,000 clones, just under 85% seen once. This record comes from a study of blood T cell repertoires in COVID-19. Turning to the study itself: From the United States, Italy and Spain came samples of acute and convalescent COVID-19. In each case, the material was cDNA or gDNA derived from T cells, B-cell-depleted T cells, or PBMCs.

V gave up 8 bases and J gave up 6 bases; unmatched junction bases: 7. The CDR3 contains 13 residues. The receptor comes from a woman aged 80 or over with acute or convalescent COVID-19. The rearrangement links TRBV12-3 or TRBV12-4 to TRBJ1-5, with TRBD1 identical over 7 bases. Sequenced material: peripheral blood. The CDR3 coding sequence is TGTGCCAGCGCAGGGGGGATGTCTCAGCCCCAGCATTTT. Protein sequence: CASAGGMSQPQHF.